This note documents a single T cell receptor (beta chain) sequence. Its specificity is not known. This sample is part of a study of cytomegalovirus exposure and HLA in healthy donors. Study outcomes and limitations: Subsequent analysis showed first-cohort TCR clusters tending to co-occur in more than 95 validation repertoires. It was reportedly the case that the classifier diagnosed cytomegalovirus status with high specificity and sensitivity. It was about 150 TCR beta chains that were listed as cytomegalovirus-associated.

The J segment lost 6 bases and the V segment lost 0 bases, leaving 11 bases of the junction unmatched. There are 16 residues in the CDR3. Germline V gene lookup returns CDR1 SQVTM and CDR2 ANQGSEA. Profiling relied on immunoSEQ multiplex PCR, and the TCRdb table lists in-frame clones only, not all of them. The sample lists 65,000 to 80,000 clones, approximately 94% occurring once. This rearrangement joins TRBV29-1 to TRBJ2-3; 8 nucleotides align to TRBD2. This clonotype originated in a woman aged 18 to 35 in good health and CMV-seropositive. The sample was PBMCs. CDR3 nucleotides: TGCAGCGTTGAAGATCCCCCCAGCGGGGGAAGGGATACGCAGTATTTT. It translates to CSVEDPPSGGRDTQYF.